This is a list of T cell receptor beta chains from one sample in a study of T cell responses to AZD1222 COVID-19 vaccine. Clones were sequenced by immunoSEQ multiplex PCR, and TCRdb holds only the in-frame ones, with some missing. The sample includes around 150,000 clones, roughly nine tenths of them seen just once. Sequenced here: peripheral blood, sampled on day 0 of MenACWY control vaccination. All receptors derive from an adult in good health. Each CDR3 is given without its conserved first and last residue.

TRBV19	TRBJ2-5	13	ASRIDPSGQETQY
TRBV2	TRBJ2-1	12	ALSRGGAYNEQF
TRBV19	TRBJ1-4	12	ASSRQGDNEKLF
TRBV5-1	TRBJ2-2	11	ASSFTADGELF
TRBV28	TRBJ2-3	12	ASNSGTSGDTQY
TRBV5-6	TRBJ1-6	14	ASSRTASSYNSPLH
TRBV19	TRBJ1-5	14	ASSIRGAMGNQPQH
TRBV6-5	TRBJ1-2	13	ASSYYFGPNYGYT
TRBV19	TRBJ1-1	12	ASSIEGISTEAF
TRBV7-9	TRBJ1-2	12	ASTTTSTRLGYT
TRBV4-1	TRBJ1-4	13	ASSQGQGENEKLF
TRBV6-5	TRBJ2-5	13	ASSPGIAGVMTQY
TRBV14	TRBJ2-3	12	ASSLDRGTDTQY